This T cell receptor beta chain derives from a study of human T cells and chemical hapten exposure. Overall study: How much TCR each sample yielded varied, mostly because pooled library volumes differed slightly.

Time point described: healthy volunteer bleed at 2 weeks. It was unfractionated whole blood from which total RNA was extracted. Library preparation tagged each individual cDNA molecule with a unique molecular identifier. TCRdb fed the RACE reads into MiXCR, producing one record per CDR3 protein. Of about 130,000 distinct CDR3 sequences listed, more than 7.5% are singletons. This CDR3 spans 12 amino acids. CDR1 is SNHLY and CDR2 is FYNNEI in the germline V gene. V was cut by 6 bases and J by 6 bases, with 9 bases left in between. The chain joins TRBV2 to TRBJ1-5, with D possibly matching TRBD1 (5 bases). Specimen: whole blood. The sequence derives from a male donor in good health. Some clones in this sample may be carry-over from other donors' samples. CDR3 DNA: TGTGCCAGCAGCAGGGTTACTCAGCCCCAGCATTTT. Translated: CASSRVTQPQHF.